Listed below are T cell receptor beta chains from one sample, sequenced in a study of blood T cell repertoires in COVID-19. The repertoire was sequenced with immunoSEQ multiplex PCR; TCRdb's copy has only in-frame clones and lacks some. The sample lists over 250,000 clones, approximately 82% occurring once. The sample comprised PBMCs or T cells enriched from blood (not recorded which). Source of these receptors: a man aged 40-55 years who had been exposed to COVID-19. CDR3s include the opening cysteine and the closing phenylalanine or tryptophan. A D gene is named only where the DNA matches it firmly. Where a row states a size, it is once, few, many or the class of an expanded clone; other rows omit it.

clone size	J gene	D gene	V gene	CDR3 DNA	CDR3 protein
NA	TRBJ2-2	NA	TRBV9	TGTGCCAGCAGCGCCCTTCGGGAGAGGGCCGGGGAGCTGTTTTTT	CASSALRERAGELFF
NA	TRBJ2-7	TRBD2	TRBV19	TGTGCCAGTAGTAAAGAACCGAGACTAGCGGGAGATGTCGAGCAGTACTTC	CASSKEPRLAGDVEQYF
once	TRBJ1-3	NA	TRBV7-3	TGTGCCAGCAGCCCAAATGTGGGAAACACCATATATTTT	CASSPNVGNTIYF
NA	TRBJ2-3	TRBD2	TRBV7-9	TGTGCCAGCAGCCGCGCGGGAGGAGCGGGACGAGCAGATACGCAGTATTTT	CASSRAGGAGRADTQYF
few	TRBJ2-1	TRBD2	TRBV5-1	TGCGCCAGCAGCCAAGCGGGAGGGCTTAATGAGCAGTTCTTC	CASSQAGGLNEQFF
few	TRBJ1-2	TRBD1	TRBV5-1	TGCGCCAGCAGCTTGGCGTTGGGGACAGGGTCTGGCTACACCTTC	CASSLALGTGSGYTF
few	TRBJ2-2	TRBD2	TRBV2	TGTGCCAGCAGTCGTCTAGCGGGTAACACCGGGGAGCTGTTTTTT	CASSRLAGNTGELFF
NA	TRBJ1-1	TRBD1	TRBV7-3	TGTGCCAGCAGCCTAGGACAGGACAGGGGCTTTGAAGCTTTCTTT	CASSLGQDRGFEAFF
few	TRBJ1-2	TRBD1	TRBV6-4	TGTGCCAGCAGGGGACAGGGGGATGGCTACACCTTC	CASRGQGDGYTF
NA	TRBJ1-4	NA	TRBV19	TGTGCCAGTAGTACGACAGGAGGTGAAAAACTGTTTTTT	CASSTTGGEKLFF
NA	TRBJ1-4	NA	TRBV7-8	TGTGCCAGCAGCTCTCTCAGTAATGAAAAACTGTTTTTT	CASSSLSNEKLFF
NA	TRBJ1-2	TRBD1	TRBV2	TGTGCCAGCAGTCCCCGACAGGGGAATGGCTACACCTTC	CASSPRQGNGYTF
NA	TRBJ2-1	TRBD1	TRBV3-1/TRBV3-2	TGTGCCAGCAGCCAAGCCTCGACAGGGACCAATGAGCAGTTCTTC	CASSQASTGTNEQFF
NA	TRBJ1-2	NA	TRBV6-5	TGTGCCAGCGGGGGCGCGAGGTTTGGCTACACCTTC	CASGGARFGYTF
NA	TRBJ2-1	NA	TRBV7-8	TGTGCCACCCGGACGGGGACTCAAGCCTACAATGAGCAGTTCTTC	CATRTGTQAYNEQFF
NA	TRBJ2-2	NA	TRBV7-8	TGTGCCAGCAGGGGCAGGGCGAACACCGGGGAGCTGTTTTTT	CASRGRANTGELFF
once	TRBJ2-1	NA	TRBV19	TGTGCCAGTACCCCCGGCCGAGGCATCTCCTACAATGAGCAGTTCTTC	CASTPGRGISYNEQFF
once	TRBJ1-2	TRBD1	TRBV5-5	TGTGCCAGCAGCTTGGTTCGGACAGGGGCCTATGGCTACACCTTC	CASSLVRTGAYGYTF
NA	TRBJ2-7	NA	TRBV7-9	TGTGCCAGCAGCTCCGGGGATTACGAGCAGTACTTC	CASSSGDYEQYF
NA	TRBJ2-7	TRBD2	TRBV19	TGTGCCAGTAGTATAGCGGAACTAGCGGAAGAGCAGTACTTC	CASSIAELAEEQYF
NA	TRBJ1-5	NA	TRBV19	TGTGCCAGTAGTATAGTCCCGGGACATGTCGGTCAGCCCCAGCATTTT	CASSIVPGHVGQPQHF
few	TRBJ2-1	TRBD2	TRBV3-1/TRBV3-2	TGTGCCAGCAGCCCCTCAACTAGCGGGAGGGCGGGGCAGTTCTTC	CASSPSTSGRAGQFF
NA	TRBJ2-1	NA	TRBV7-2	TGTGCCAGCAGACCCGGAGGGAGCGGGCGCTACAATGAGCAGTTCTTC	CASRPGGSGRYNEQFF
NA	TRBJ2-7	NA	TRBV6-5	TGTGCCAGCGGTAGGGGATTGGGGCCCTACGAGCAGTACTTC	CASGRGLGPYEQYF
NA	TRBJ1-3	NA	TRBV6-5	TGTGCCAGCAGGCGCATTAGCTCTGGAAACACCATATATTTT	CASRRISSGNTIYF
once	TRBJ1-4	TRBD1	TRBV3-1/TRBV3-2	TGTGCCAGCAGCCGACTATGGGGACAGTCAGTAATATTATCCGGGGGTTTTTTT	CASSRLWGQSVILSGGFF
NA	TRBJ2-7	TRBD1	TRBV5-4	TGTGCCAGCAGATCTCAGGGGGCGGGCGGCGAGCAGTACTTC	CASRSQGAGGEQYF
NA	TRBJ1-4	NA	TRBV7-3	TGTGCCAGCAGCTTGGTTGGAGGCGAAAAACTGTTTTTT	CASSLVGGEKLFF
NA	TRBJ1-2	NA	TRBV27	TGTGCCAGCAGTCTGCAACAGAACTATGGCTACACCTTC	CASSLQQNYGYTF
NA	TRBJ1-3	NA	TRBV11-2	TGTGCCAGCCGCTCTTGGGGCGCGGTAGGAAACACCATATATTTT	CASRSWGAVGNTIYF
NA	TRBJ2-3	TRBD2	TRBV5-8	TGTGCCAGCAGCTCCCTAGCGGGAGCGGCCGCAGATACGCAGTATTTT	CASSSLAGAAADTQYF
NA	TRBJ2-1	NA	TRBV5-8	TGTGCCAGCAGCCGCCCGGGTAGATACAATGAGTTGCAGTTCTTC	CASSRPGRYNELQFF
NA	TRBJ2-1	TRBD2	TRBV7-3	TGTGCCAGCAGTCGTAGTGGGACTAGTACTCCCAATGAGCAGTTCTTC	CASSRSGTSTPNEQFF
NA	TRBJ2-2	TRBD1	TRBV11-3	TGTGCCAGCAGCCGACGGACAGGGGCCGGGGAGCTGTTTTTT	CASSRRTGAGELFF
few	TRBJ2-7	NA	TRBV19	TGTGCCAGTAGTCTCCAACTAGCTCGAGAGCAGTACTTC	CASSLQLAREQYF
NA	TRBJ1-4	NA	TRBV2	TGTGCCAGCGCCCGACAACTTGAAAAACTGTTTTTT	CASARQLEKLFF
few	TRBJ1-1	TRBD1	TRBV19	TGTGCCAGTAGTATCAGGGGGCGAACTGAAGCTTTCTTT	CASSIRGRTEAFF
once	TRBJ2-1	TRBD2	TRBV4-1	TGCGCCAGCAGCCAAGGCCCCCTAGCGGGCGACTCCTACAATGAGCAGTTCTTC	CASSQGPLAGDSYNEQFF
few	TRBJ1-6	NA	TRBV19	TGTGCCAGTAGTATGGAACCCCGGCGGGTGTCACCCCTCCACTTT	CASSMEPRRVSPLHF
NA	TRBJ2-7	NA	TRBV11-3	TGTGCCAGCAGCCCGAATCCCGGGACAAAATACGAGCAGTACTTC	CASSPNPGTKYEQYF
NA	TRBJ2-1	TRBD2	TRBV4-2	TGTGCCAGCAGCCTACTAGCGGGAGGATTTAATGAGCAGTTCTTC	CASSLLAGGFNEQFF
NA	TRBJ1-2	NA	TRBV30	TGTGCCTGGACCCTCCCCACCCGGGTCTATGGCTACACCTTC	CAWTLPTRVYGYTF
NA	TRBJ2-7	NA	TRBV28	TGTGCCAGCAGTTTATTAAATACCTACGAGCAGTACTTC	CASSLLNTYEQYF
NA	TRBJ2-1	NA	TRBV6-5	TGTGCCAGCAGGGACTGGGGGGACAATGAGCAGTTCTTC	CASRDWGDNEQFF
few	TRBJ1-2	NA	TRBV5-5	TGTGCCAGCAGCCGAGAACAGGAGCCCCTTTATGGCTACACCTTC	CASSREQEPLYGYTF
NA	TRBJ1-2	NA	TRBV18	TGTGCCAGCTCACCCCCGACCGGGAACTATGGCTACACCTTC	CASSPPTGNYGYTF
NA	TRBJ2-4	TRBD1	TRBV27	TGTGCCAGCAGGCGGACAGGGGATGAAAACATTCAGTACTTC	CASRRTGDENIQYF
NA	TRBJ1-4	NA	TRBV10-3	TGTGCCATCACCCAGTCCTTAAATGAAAAACTGTTTTTT	CAITQSLNEKLFF
NA	TRBJ2-1	TRBD2	TRBV9	TGTGCCAGCAGCCTAGCTAGCGGGAGGGCCAGTGAGCAGTTCTTC	CASSLASGRASEQFF
NA	TRBJ2-5	TRBD2	TRBV4-2	TGTGCCAGCAGCCCCAAAGGGGGGGGGACTAGCGGGAGTGGGGAGACCCAGTACTTC	CASSPKGGGTSGSGETQYF
NA	TRBJ2-3	NA	TRBV9	TGTGCCAGCAGCGTAGCGGGAGTAGCAGATACGCAGTATTTT	CASSVAGVADTQYF
NA	TRBJ2-2	TRBD1	TRBV18	TGTGCCAGCTCACCACGAGGACAGGGTAACACCGGGGAGCTGTTTTTT	CASSPRGQGNTGELFF
NA	TRBJ1-5	NA	TRBV2	TGTGCCAGCAGTGCCCCCCCCATCGGGGGAAATCAGCCCCAGCATTTT	CASSAPPIGGNQPQHF
few	TRBJ2-3	TRBD2	TRBV25-1	TGTGCCTCTACTAGCGGGAGTTCGGATACGCAGTATTTT	CASTSGSSDTQYF
NA	TRBJ2-5	TRBD1	TRBV3-1/TRBV3-2	TGTGCCAGCAGCCGCAGGGACAGAAAAGAGACCCAGTACTTC	CASSRRDRKETQYF